This entry concerns a single T cell receptor beta chain. V trimming: 9 bases; J trimming: 3 bases; junction bases outside the gene matches: 7. The CDR3 spans 13 residues. The data were taken from a study of blood T cell repertoires in COVID-19. Overall study: The cDNA or gDNA used as material had been derived from T cells, B-cell-depleted T cells, or PBMCs.

The authors' processing: Amplification from reference gene primers served as the basis for estimated nucleated cell counts. Libraries were prepared by immunoSEQ multiplex PCR; TCRdb keeps only in-frame clonotypes and omits some of them. That table gives V, J and clone size, and the DNA gave D and trimming. The sample shows 170,000 or so clones, 84% of them seen only once. The genes are TRBV12-3 or TRBV12-4 and TRBJ2-7; TRBD2 aligns across 8 bases. This clonotype was obtained from a man between 18 and 29 years old with active or convalescent COVID-19. The sample was peripheral blood. CDR3 DNA sequence: TGTGCCAGTACCTCGGGAGGGTTCTACGAGCAGTACTTC. Amino acids: CASTSGGFYEQYF.